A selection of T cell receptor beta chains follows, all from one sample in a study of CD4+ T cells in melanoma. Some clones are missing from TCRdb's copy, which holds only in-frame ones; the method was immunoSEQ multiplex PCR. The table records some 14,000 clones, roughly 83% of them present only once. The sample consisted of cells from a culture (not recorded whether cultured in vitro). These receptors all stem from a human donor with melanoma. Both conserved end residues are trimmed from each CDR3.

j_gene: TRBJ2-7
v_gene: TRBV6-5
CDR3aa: APGGGQERYEQY

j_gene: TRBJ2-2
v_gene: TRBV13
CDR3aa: ASRLGETGNTGELF

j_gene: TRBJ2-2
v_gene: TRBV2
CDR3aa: ASRSGATRTTGELF

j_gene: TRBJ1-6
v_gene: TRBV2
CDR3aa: ASSRPSGTGVSPLH

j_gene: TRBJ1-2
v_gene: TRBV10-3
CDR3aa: AISRNQGIYGYT

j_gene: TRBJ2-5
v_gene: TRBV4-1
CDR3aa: ASSQGRTQETQY

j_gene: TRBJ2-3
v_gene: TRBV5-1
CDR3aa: ASRTGLADGTDTQY

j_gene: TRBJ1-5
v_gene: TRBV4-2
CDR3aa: ASSQDLRADLNQPQH

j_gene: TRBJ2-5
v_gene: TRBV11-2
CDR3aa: ASRGLGRRETQY

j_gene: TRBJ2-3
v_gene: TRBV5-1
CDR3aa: ASSLATGGYADTQY

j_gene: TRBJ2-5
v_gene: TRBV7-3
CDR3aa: ASSEMEVGTQY

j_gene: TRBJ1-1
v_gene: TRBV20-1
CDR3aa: SAGRYEAF

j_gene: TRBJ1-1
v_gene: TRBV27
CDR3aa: ASSSRPLIEAF

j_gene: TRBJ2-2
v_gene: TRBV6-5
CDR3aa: ASSFGLGTGELF

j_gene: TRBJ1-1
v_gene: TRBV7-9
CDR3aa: ASSQNRAYTEAF

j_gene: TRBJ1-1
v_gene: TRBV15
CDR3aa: ATSRGGGQRFEAF

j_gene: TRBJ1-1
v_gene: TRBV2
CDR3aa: ASSRQVAYTEAF